This TCR beta chain originates from a study of control samples from healthy donors and cancer patients. Clones were read by immunoSEQ multiplex PCR, and TCRdb kept only the in-frame ones, dropping some. The sample records fewer than 90,000 clones, over 70% being singletons. With 8 bases removed from V and 5 bases from J, the gap between germline ends came to 16 bases. The CDR3 spans 13 residues. Germline-derived CDR1 and CDR2 are SGHAT and FQNNGV. Sequences were obtained from blood. The V call is TRBV11-2, the J call TRBJ2-7; weak D call: TRBD2 (6 bases). The origin of this receptor is a man aged 45-60 years in good health. In DNA, the CDR3 is TGTGCCAGCTCTAGGAGGGGTCGCGACGAGCAGTACTTC. This sequence encodes CASSRRGRDEQYF.